These 29 T cell receptor beta chains share one sample of origin, sequenced in a study of graft-versus-host responses after intestinal transplantation. Measured with immunoSEQ multiplex PCR; TCRdb has only the in-frame clones, and not every one. Seen here are about 10,000 clones, around 91% observed once, and the top ten hold approximately 2.2%. The source was PBMCs, collected roughly 46 days after intestinal transplant. These receptors were taken from a human patient who received an intestinal transplant, so some T cells may come from the graft donor.

In its sample, this clone was seen once. The chain carries TRBV7-7 and TRBJ2-5; D unresolved. Trimming left V 1 base short and J 1 base short, with 10 bases between. The germline gives CDR1 SSHAT, CDR2 FNYEAQ (reference sequence). The CDR3 is 15 residues long. The CDR3 here is CASSLGWDGQETQYF. The CDR3, as DNA: TGTGCCAGCAGCTTAGGGTGGGATGGCCAAGAGACCCAGTACTTC. The full variable domain, its missing parts supplied by reference TRBV7-7 and TRBJ2-5, is GAGVSQSPRYKVTKRGQDVTLRCDPISSHATLYWYQQALGQGPEFLTYFNYEAQPDKSGLPSDRFSAERPEGSISTLTIQRTEQRDSAMYRCASSLGWDGQETQYFGPGTRLLVL.

V gene TRBV7-6 combines with J gene TRBJ2-3, with D possibly being TRBD2 (6 bases). Trimming removed 4 bases from V and 0 bases from J, with 11 bases in between. CDR1 is SGHVS, CDR2 FNYEAQ, per germline. The length of the CDR3 is 15 residues. Here the CDR3 DNA reads TGTGCCAGCAGCTGGGACTCGCACAGCACAGATACGCAGTATTTT. It codes for CASSWDSHSTDTQYF.

The chain uses TRBV28 and TRBJ1-6, with D tentatively TRBD1 (5 bases). Germline V lookup: CDR1 MDHEN, CDR2 SYDVKM. The CDR3 is 16 amino acids. V lost 3 bases and J 0 bases, leaving 9 bases between the germline ends. CDR3 protein: CASSFGAHSYNSPLHF. CDR3 in DNA: TGTGCCAGCAGTTTCGGGGCCCACTCCTATAATTCACCCCTCCACTTT.

This clone was seen a few times. The CDR3 sequence: CASSATGIQETQYF. The CDR3 nucleotides are TGTGCCAGCAGCGCAACAGGGATCCAAGAGACCCAGTACTTC. The V and J genes are TRBV9 and TRBJ2-5; tentative D call: TRBD1 (6 bases). The V gene lost 3 bases and the J gene lost 1 base, with 10 bases spanning the gap. The CDR3 consists of 14 residues. Germline V gene sequence: CDR1 SGDLS, CDR2 YYNGEE.

A word on this clone: Other DNA sequences within the sample encode an identical CDR3. CDR3 protein: CASSRTGGYGYTF. CDR3 nucleotide sequence: TGTGCCAGCAGCCGGACAGGGGGCTATGGCTACACCTTC. The chain has TRBV7-2 and TRBJ1-2, with 10 bases that match TRBD1. The V and J ends lost 5 bases and 4 bases, in that order; junction bases with no gene match: 1. The CDR3 is 13 amino acids. Germline V CDR1 and CDR2: SGHTA, FQGNSA.

V usage is TRBV11-2 and J usage is TRBJ2-3; TRBD1 agrees at 10 bases. Germline V gene lookup returns CDR1 SGHAT and CDR2 FQNNGV. CDR3 length: 15 amino acids. The V segment lost 5 bases and the J segment 1 base; nucleotides outside the gene matches: 3. DNA of the CDR3: TGTGCCAGCAGCCTTGGGACAGGGGGCACAGATACGCAGTATTTT. It yields the protein CASSLGTGGTDTQYF.

The rearrangement uses TRBV19 and TRBJ2-1, with 8 positions matching TRBD1. J lost 5 bases, V lost 7 bases, and 10 bases had no gene match. From germline, CDR1 is LNHDA and CDR2 SQIVND (reference sequence). This CDR3 region has 15 residues. The CDR3 here is CASKLEGTGNNEQFF. CDR3 nucleotides: TGTGCCAGTAAACTTGAGGGGACAGGCAACAATGAGCAGTTCTTC.

The chain joins TRBV6-1 to TRBJ1-5; no definite D call. Trimming took off 3 bases at V and 2 bases at J, with 11 bases between the two ends. This CDR3 has 15 amino acids. Germline lookup yields CDR1 MNHNS and CDR2 SASEGT. Here the CDR3 reads CASSEVYHGNQPQHF. The DNA of the CDR3 is TGTGCCAGCAGTGAGGTCTATCATGGCAATCAGCCCCAGCATTTT.

The V and J genes are TRBV28 and TRBJ1-1; D remains unclear. CDR1 is MDHEN and CDR2 is SYDVKM in the germline V gene. The CDR3 contains 16 residues. V was cut by 6 bases and J by 1 base, with 18 bases left in between. CDR3 in amino acids: CASSPPIGNQNTEAFF. In nucleotides, the CDR3 is TGTGCCAGCAGCCCCCCAATCGGGAATCAGAACACTGAAGCTTTCTTT.

The chain links TRBV18 to TRBJ2-5, with 10 nucleotides matching TRBD1. This CDR3 contains 14 residues. V lost 3 bases to trimming and J lost 5 bases; unmatched junction nucleotides: 3. Germline assignment: CDR1 KGHSH and CDR2 LQKENI. The DNA for the CDR3 is TGTGCCAGCTCACCGACAGGGGGCGGGGAGACCCAGTACTTC. Its translation is CASSPTGGGETQYF.

Here the CDR3 reads CASSLPGGTEAFF. CDR3 bases: TGTGCCAGCAGCTTGCCTGGGGGCACTGAAGCTTTCTTT. This chain joins TRBV5-4 and TRBJ1-1; TRBD1 might be the D (5 bases). This CDR3 has 13 residues. CDR1 and CDR2 (germline): SGHNT, YYREEE (reference sequence). Trimming took 1 base from V and 4 from J, leaving 8 bases between them.

This clone has only a few counts. The V gene is TRBV7-3, the J gene TRBJ2-2; D gene ambiguous. This CDR3 region has 15 residues. Germline V gene data show CDR1 as SGHTA and CDR2 as FQGTGA. The germline V and J ends were trimmed by 4 bases and 3 bases, with 12 bases remaining between them. In nucleotides, the CDR3 is TGTGCCAGCAGCTCAACCCCTCATGACACCGGGGAGCTGTTTTTT. This translates into CASSSTPHDTGELFF. Looking up the rest from reference TRBV7-3 and TRBJ2-2 gives the full variable domain: GAGVSQTPSNKVTEKGKYVELRCDPISGHTALYWYRQSLGQGPEFLIYFQGTGAADDSGLPNDRFFAVRPEGSVSTLKIQRTERGDSAVYLCASSSTPHDTGELFFGEGSRLTVL.

The chain employs TRBV6-1 and TRBJ2-3, with 11 bases lining up with TRBD2. V lost 4 bases to trimming and J lost 4 bases; unmatched junction nucleotides: 10. This CDR3 has 17 residues. Germline assignment: CDR1 MNHNS and CDR2 SASEGT. The CDR3 nucleotides read TGTGCCAGCAGTGTTAATGTAGCGGGGGGGCCCCCAGATACGCAGTATTTT. It specifies CASSVNVAGGPPDTQYF.

The genes are TRBV27 and TRBJ2-3; the D gene is possibly TRBD1 (5 bases). The V end lost 3 bases, the J end lost 5 bases, and 12 bases lay between the germline ends. The germline CDR1 and CDR2 sequences are MNHEY and SMNVEV (reference sequence). This CDR3 has 14 residues. The chain's CDR3 is CASSLLPGQDTQYF. In nucleotides, the CDR3 is TGTGCCAGCAGTTTGCTGCCTGGACAAGATACGCAGTATTTT.

The chain uses TRBV6-1 and TRBJ2-7, with D possibly being TRBD1 (6 bases). The V end was cut by 6 bases, the J end by 8 bases, with 14 bases between. The CDR3 contains 12 residues. Germline lookup yields CDR1 MNHNS and CDR2 SASEGT. CDR3 sequence reads: CASRRDGGQQYF. The CDR3 nucleotides are TGTGCCAGCAGAAGAGATGGGGGCCAGCAGTACTTC.

The CDR3 spells CAISERGAGEGLEQFF. Written as DNA, the CDR3 is TGTGCCATCAGTGAGCGGGGCGCGGGAGAGGGCCTTGAGCAGTTCTTC. The genes are TRBV10-3 and TRBJ2-1, with 7 bases matching TRBD2. Germline V gene data show CDR1 as ENHRY and CDR2 as SYGVKD. The CDR3 is made up of 16 amino acids. J gave up 9 bases and V 2 bases, and 13 bases lay outside the gene matches.

The chain carries TRBV27 and TRBJ1-5, with D hard to call. The germline V and J ends were trimmed by 2 bases and 1 base, with 6 bases remaining between them. Germline V gene data show CDR1 as MNHEY and CDR2 as SMNVEV (reference sequence). The CDR3 is 14 amino acids. In nucleotides, the CDR3 is TGTGCCAGCAGTTTACCGACAAGCAATCAGCCCCAGCATTTT. Translated, it gives CASSLPTSNQPQHF.

The chain combines TRBV19 with TRBJ2-5; the D is unclear. V lost 3 bases, J lost 0 bases, and 5 bases lay in between. This CDR3 has 13 amino acids. Germline loops: CDR1 LNHDA, CDR2 SQIVND (reference sequence). The CDR3 bases are TGTGCCAGTAGTATGGCCAACCAAGAGACCCAGTACTTC. Residues: CASSMANQETQYF.

This clone was found once. The CDR3 nucleotides are TGTGCCAGCAGCGATTTAAGCCGGACTGGACTAGCTAAGCAGTACTTC. Protein: CASSDLSRTGLAKQYF. The chain links TRBV11-2 to TRBJ2-7; TRBD2 matches at 8 bases. The CDR3 runs to 16 residues. Germline CDR1 and CDR2: SGHAT and FQNNGV. Trimming took 5 bases from V and 8 from J; bases not matched to a gene: 17.

This chain connects TRBV4-1 to TRBJ2-7; 12 bases map to TRBD1. The CDR3 runs to 15 residues. Per germline, CDR1 MGHRA and CDR2 YSYEKL. With V trimmed by 11 bases and J by 7 bases, 15 bases remained unmatched. CDR3 sequence: CASSRSGTGGFEQYF. In nucleotides, the CDR3 is TGCGCCTCATCCCGCTCCGGGACAGGGGGCTTTGAGCAGTACTTC.

This chain connects TRBV7-6 to TRBJ2-3; 8 positions agree with TRBD2. Germline loops: CDR1 SGHVS, CDR2 FNYEAQ. V was clipped by 5 bases and J by 1 base; unmatched bases: 8. The CDR3 has 16 amino acids. CDR3 sequence reads: CASSPRTSGGTDTQYF. The DNA of the CDR3 is TGTGCCAGCAGCCCAAGAACTAGCGGTGGCACAGATACGCAGTATTTT.

The chain couples TRBV11-2 to TRBJ2-1; 8 bases line up with TRBD1. With V trimmed by 0 bases and J by 4 bases, 5 bases remained unmatched. This CDR3 has 16 residues. The germline gives CDR1 SGHAT, CDR2 FQNNGV. The CDR3 here is CASSLEMTGAYNEQFF. The CDR3 DNA is TGTGCCAGCAGCTTAGAAATGACAGGGGCTTACAATGAGCAGTTCTTC.

This clone has a single count. V gene TRBV7-9 combines with J gene TRBJ2-5; perhaps TRBD2 as D (6 bases). V lost 5 bases and J 2 bases, leaving 24 bases between the germline ends. This CDR3 has 18 amino acids. Germline values: CDR1 SEHNR, CDR2 FQNEAQ (reference sequence). CDR3 in amino acids: CASSRNLGRGGAQETQYF. The CDR3 bases are TGTGCCAGCAGCCGTAACTTGGGCCGGGGAGGTGCTCAAGAGACCCAGTACTTC.

J is TRBJ2-7 and V is TRBV4-2, with D maybe TRBD1 (6 bases). Germline CDR1 reads LGHNA; CDR2 reads YNFKEQ. V was pared by 2 bases and J by 0 bases, with 14 bases between. CDR3 length: 16 residues. The CDR3 reads CASSQLSRGYSYEQYF. In nucleotides, the CDR3 is TGTGCCAGCAGCCAACTCTCTAGGGGGTACTCCTACGAGCAGTACTTC.

The rearrangement joins TRBV7-6 to TRBJ2-7; D could derive from TRBD1 or TRBD2 (5 bases each). Looked up from germline, CDR1 is SGHVS and CDR2 is FNYEAQ. The CDR3 loop spans 17 amino acids. Trimming took off 0 bases at V and 5 bases at J, with 20 bases between the two ends. CDR3 coding DNA: TGTGCCAGCAGCTTAGCTAGTGAGGGGCGAACAAGGAACGAGCAGTACTTC. Amino acid sequence: CASSLASEGRTRNEQYF.

The chain combines TRBV15 with TRBJ2-3; D is possibly TRBD2 (5 bases). CDR3 length: 14 residues. Germline V lookup: CDR1 LNHNV, CDR2 YYDKDF (reference sequence). The germline V and J ends were trimmed by 4 bases and 5 bases, with 13 bases remaining between them. The CDR3 region is CATSIGRGGDTQYF. In nucleotides, the CDR3 is TGTGCCACCAGCATTGGGAGAGGTGGAGATACGCAGTATTTT.

J is TRBJ2-5 and V is TRBV7-9; 8 nucleotides agree with TRBD1. CDR3 length: 16 residues. Germline V CDR1 and CDR2: SEHNR, FQNEAQ (reference sequence). The ends lost 6 bases at V and 1 base at J; junction bases unmatched: 10. This CDR3 is CASRRGYRGSQETQYF. CDR3 DNA sequence: TGTGCCAGCAGGAGGGGATACAGGGGGAGCCAAGAGACCCAGTACTTC.

This clone was observed a single time. The chain carries TRBV7-2 and TRBJ1-6; TRBD1 might be the D (5 bases). CDR1 and CDR2 (germline): SGHTA, FQGNSA. V lost 5 bases to trimming and J lost 4 bases, with 15 bases between them. The CDR3 is 16 residues long. The CDR3 DNA reads TGTGCCAGCAGCCCCGGACATGGGCAGTATAATTCACCCCTCCACTTT. Translation gives CASSPGHGQYNSPLHF.

V and J are TRBV19 and TRBJ1-3, with unresolved D. The V end lost 7 bases, the J end lost 4 bases, and 8 bases lay between the germline ends. The CDR3 runs 12 residues. Germline V lookup: CDR1 LNHDA, CDR2 SQIVND (reference sequence). CDR3 nucleotide sequence: TGTGCCAGTACCCCGAAGGGAAACACCATATATTTT. Amino acid sequence: CASTPKGNTIYF.